This T cell receptor beta chain was sequenced in a study of Ad26.COV2.S vaccination and SARS-CoV-2 variants. Whole-study results and caveats: Measures of TCR breadth and depth may have fallen short of total T cell responses.

Germline V CDR1 and CDR2: MNHEY, SVGEGT. This CDR3 is built from 13 residues. Trimming took 4 bases from V and 4 from J, leaving 10 bases between them. Noted treatment: approximately 18 received Ad26.COV2.S at low or high dose, single or two shots; 5 received placebo; per-sample allocation not given. On day 63 after the first injection, vaccine and placebo recipients gave samples. Comments on this clone: Its antigen remains unknown.

Only in-frame clones appear in the TCRdb table, and some are missing; sequencing was by immunoSEQ multiplex PCR. The data show 350,000 to 500,000 clones, with 75% to 95% seen just once and about 12% held by the top ten. The chain employs TRBV6-2 or TRBV6-3 and TRBJ2-5; D gene unclear. The sequencing here drew on peripheral blood, taken in a trial of Ad26.COV2.S vaccine versus placebo. This clonotype was obtained from a person aged 18-60 years who received the Ad26.COV2.S COVID-19 vaccine or a placebo. For the CDR3, the DNA is TGTGCCAGCAGTTCGGCAGATACAGAGACCCAGTACTTC. Its protein is CASSSADTETQYF.